The subject of this entry is one TCR beta chain. The target antigen is unknown. Germline-derived CDR1 and CDR2 are LNHNV and YYDKDF (reference sequence). Deletions cut 4 bases from V and 0 bases from J, with 19 bases between. This CDR3 is built from 17 residues. The sample comes from a study of beta chain features in type 1 diabetes. Study results and limitations: Within each of all four CD4+ subsets, Type 1 diabetes patients had TCRB CDR3s that were moderately but significantly shorter. Within the patient group, naive, central memory and Treg TCRB repertoires appeared more similar to each other than within healthy donors.

Of the isolated RNA, all was reverse transcribed, and so the sequenced material was expressed TCRB transcripts. This table comes from immunoSEQ multiplex PCR, and its TCRdb copy is limited to in-frame clones, with some not included. The table records some 150,000 clones, about an eighth of them present only once. The V and J genes are TRBV15 and TRBJ2-7; weak D call: TRBD1 (6 bases). This clonotype was obtained from a man younger than 30 with type 1 diabetes. Sequenced input: central memory CD4+ T cells from blood. CDR3 residues: CATSIRGPGHHSYEQYF. CDR3 nucleotides: TGTGCCACCAGCATTCGCGGTCCGGGACACCACTCCTACGAGCAGTACTTC. The variable domain in full, with the rest retrieved from reference TRBV15 and TRBJ2-7, is DAMVIQNPRYQVTQFGKPVTLSCSQTLNHNVMYWYQQKSSQAPKLLFHYYDKDFNNEADTPDNFQSRRPNTSFCFLDIRSPGLGDTAMYLCATSIRGPGHHSYEQYFGPGTRLTVT.